This T cell receptor beta chain was sequenced in a study of graft-versus-host responses after intestinal transplantation. This clone is deemed medium-sized. V shed 11 bases, J shed 6 bases, and the junction held 1 base outside the gene matches. In germline, CDR1 is SNHLY, CDR2 FYNNEI. The CDR3 runs to 10 residues. The repertoire was sequenced with immunoSEQ multiplex PCR; TCRdb's copy has only in-frame clones and lacks some. The data hold around 9,200 clones, with roughly 26% observed a single time. The plating included around 200,000 irradiated, violet-dye-labeled stimulator cells together with around 200,000 CFSE-labeled responder cells.

The source was alloreactive CD8+ T cells from a mixed lymphocyte reaction culture, collected before intestinal transplant. Subset of the sample: CFSE-low proliferating T cells sorted from roughly six-day pre-transplant mixed lymphocyte reaction (GvH or HvG direction). This clonotype was sampled from a human patient who received an intestinal transplant. V is TRBV2 and J is TRBJ2-1; 7 bases line up with TRBD2. In DNA, the CDR3 is TGTGCCTGGGGGGGCAATGAGCAGTTCTTC. This codes for CAWGGNEQFF.